Below, 16 T cell receptor beta chains from the same sample are listed, as sequenced in a study of T cells in Graves' hyperthyroidism and ophthalmopathy. It was RNA transcripts that yielded the amplified TCR beta CDR3 regions. When the TCR CDR3 underwent first-round RT-PCR, the HTBI primer set was used. One entry per CDR3 protein results from TCRdb running MiXCR on the multiplex PCR reads. The sample contains 800,000 or so distinct CDR3 sequences, 38% of which appear only once. The sequencing sample was made of blood. The receptors derive from a man between 18 and 29 years old with Graves' hyperthyroidism.

This chain's CDR3 is CAWSGQPNQPQHF. The CDR3 DNA sequence: TGTGCCTGGTCGGGACAGCCCAATCAGCCCCAGCATTTT. This rearrangement joins TRBV19 to TRBJ1-5; 7 nucleotides match TRBD1. J gave up 3 bases and V 11 bases, and 7 bases lay outside the gene matches. Germline lookup yields CDR1 LNHDA and CDR2 SQIVND (reference sequence). The CDR3 length is 13 residues. Based on the CDR3 plus reference TRBV19 and TRBJ1-5, the full variable domain is DGGITQSPKYLFRKEGQNVTLSCEQNLNHDAMYWYRQDPGQGLRLIYYSQIVNDFQKGDIAEGYSVSREKKESFPLTVTSAQKNPTAFYLCAWSGQPNQPQHFGDGTRLSIL.

This chain links TRBV14 with TRBJ2-5; 9 bases align to TRBD1. This CDR3 contains 15 residues. Looked up from germline, CDR1 is SGHDN and CDR2 is FVKESK. V was pared by 4 bases and J by 4 bases, with 7 bases of the junction left unmatched. The CDR3 reads CASSPGTGRSETQYF. CDR3 bases: TGTGCCAGCAGCCCTGGGACAGGGCGGTCAGAGACCCAGTACTTC.

As for this clonotype: This could be a read error, since a much larger clone is one nucleotide away. The chain carries TRBV9 and TRBJ1-1; unclear D gene. Trimming took off 4 bases at V and 7 bases at J, with 8 bases between the two ends. The length of the CDR3 is 11 residues. From germline, CDR1 is SGDLS and CDR2 YYNGEE. CDR3 nucleotide sequence: TGTGCCAGCAGCCCCAGGAGTGAAGCTTTCTTT. Its translation: CASSPRSEAFF.

The chain is built from TRBV25-1 and TRBJ2-5; TRBD2 matches 11 bases. Germline V gives CDR1 MGHDK, CDR2 SYGVNS. V shed 6 bases, J shed 4 bases, and the junction held 13 bases outside the gene matches. The CDR3 runs to 17 residues. The CDR3 DNA reads as TGTGCCAGCAGCGTAGATCAAACTAGCGGGAGCGGAGAGACCCAGTACTTC. Translated: CASSVDQTSGSGETQYF.

The chain recombines TRBV7-2 with TRBJ2-7, with 11 positions matching TRBD2. From germline, CDR1 is SGHTA and CDR2 FQGNSA. The V segment lost 5 bases and the J segment 3 bases; nucleotides outside the gene matches: 6. The length of the CDR3 is 15 residues. This chain's CDR3 is CASSGGLADYYEQYF. DNA for the CDR3: TGTGCCAGCAGCGGGGGACTAGCGGATTACTACGAGCAGTACTTC.

This chain links TRBV12-3 or TRBV12-4 with TRBJ1-1; the D is unclear. V lost 3 bases and J lost 1, with 6 bases in between. This CDR3 spans 13 amino acids. The DNA of the CDR3 is TGTGCCAGCAGTTTTGCAACGAACACTGAAGCTTTCTTT. It is translated as CASSFATNTEAFF.

This clonotype was found a few times. At one end the junction does not follow the germline gene, possibly because of a read error. The chain employs TRBV25-1 and TRBJ1-1, with no clear D. The germline CDR1 and CDR2 sequences are MGHDK and SYGVNS. The CDR3 is made up of 16 amino acids. CDR3 sequence reads: CASSQGLGREGTEAFF. In nucleotides, the CDR3 is TGCGCCAGCAGCCAAGGGTTGGGGAGGGAGGGAACTGAAGCTTTCTTT. Drawing the rest from reference TRBV25-1 and TRBJ1-1, the complete variable domain is EADIYQTPRYLVIGTGKKITLECSQTMGHDKMYWYQQDPGMELHLIHYSYGVNSTEKGDLSSESTVSRIRTEHFPLTLESARPSHTSQYLCASSQGLGREGTEAFFGQGTRLTVV.

The V gene is TRBV7-9, the J gene TRBJ2-5; D is ambiguous. With 5 bases removed from V and 2 bases from J, the gap between germline ends came to 18 bases. The CDR3 has 16 residues. The germline gives CDR1 SEHNR, CDR2 FQNEAQ (reference sequence). The CDR3 region is CASSHPGPEEQETQYF. The CDR3 nucleotides read TGTGCCAGCAGCCACCCGGGCCCCGAGGAACAAGAGACCCAGTACTTC.

The rearrangement joins TRBV7-6 to TRBJ2-5, with TRBD2 matching 10 bases. Unmatched junction bases numbered 13, after V lost 5 bases and J lost 4 bases. The CDR3 has 17 residues. The germline CDR1 and CDR2 sequences are SGHVS and FNYEAQ. As DNA, the CDR3 is TGTGCCAGCAGCGCTAACCCACGGGCTAGCGGGAGAGAGACCCAGTACTTC. This gives the protein CASSANPRASGRETQYF.

This clonotype was seen repeatedly, ten times or more. This sequence joins TRBV7-9 and TRBJ1-5; TRBD1 is a possible D gene (6 bases). The CDR3 has 13 residues. Germline-derived CDR1 and CDR2 are SEHNR and FQNEAQ (reference sequence). Trimming shortened V by 10 bases and J by 7 bases, and 17 bases separated the two germline ends. DNA of the CDR3: TGTGCCACCGGGGGCAGGGAGGGACAGCCCCAGCATTTT. Encoded protein: CATGGREGQPQHF.

The V gene is TRBV11-3, the J gene TRBJ2-6, with 9 bases aligning to TRBD1. V lost 4 bases, J lost 1 base, and 8 bases stayed unmatched. The CDR3 is 18 residues long. CDR1 is SGHNT and CDR2 is YENEEA in the germline V gene. This CDR3 is CASSSRTGERSGANVLTF. The CDR3 region has the DNA TGTGCCAGCAGCTCTAGGACAGGGGAAAGGTCTGGGGCCAACGTCCTGACTTTC.

As for this clonotype: Since a much larger clone is just one base distant, this may be a read error. The chain employs TRBV7-8 and TRBJ1-1, with D hard to call. CDR1 is SGHVS, CDR2 FQNEAQ, per germline. The CDR3 length is 11 residues. The DNA for the CDR3 is TGTGCCGCAGGAGGGAACACTAAAGCTTTCTTT. It encodes CAAGGNTKAFF. The complete variable domain, with remaining parts taken from reference TRBV7-8 and TRBJ1-1, reads GAGVSQSPRYKVAKRGQDVALRCDPISGHVSLFWYQQALGQGPEFLTYFQNEAQLDKSGLPSDRFFAERPEGSVSTLKIQRTQQEDSAVYLCAAGGNTKAFFGQGTRLTVV.

This clonotype was observed a few times. J is TRBJ1-5 and V is TRBV12-3 or TRBV12-4; no clear D gene. V gave up 6 bases and J gave up 0 bases, with 9 bases separating them. This CDR3 contains 14 residues. The CDR3 loop reads CASRLSSSNQPQHF. The CDR3 region has the DNA TGTGCCAGCAGATTGAGTTCTAGCAATCAGCCCCAGCATTTT.

This clonotype was recorded a few times. The V and J genes are TRBV2 and TRBJ2-7; 7 nucleotides align to TRBD2. The germline V gene encodes CDR1 SNHLY and CDR2 FYNNEI. Germline trimming cut 1 base from V and 6 bases from J; bases unmatched to any gene: 9. The CDR3 consists of 15 residues. CDR3 DNA: TGTGCCAGCAGTGAAGTCCCAGCGGGACGCGGCGAGCAGTACTTC. Translated: CASSEVPAGRGEQYF.

V is TRBV20-1 and J is TRBJ1-3, with a possible D match to TRBD1 (5 bases). The CDR3 is 12 amino acids. Trimming left V 6 bases short and J 5 bases short, with 11 bases between. CDR1 is DFQATT and CDR2 is SNEGSKA in the germline V gene (reference sequence). CDR3 residues: CSAGGDRNTIYF. For the CDR3, the DNA is TGCAGTGCCGGAGGGGATCGAAACACCATATATTTT.

The DNA of the CDR3 is TGCAGTGTAACAGGGGACACCGGGGAGCTGTTTTTT. It yields the protein CSVTGDTGELFF. The chain couples TRBV20-1 to TRBJ2-2; 7 positions agree with TRBD1. The germline V gene has CDR1 DFQATT and CDR2 SNEGSKA (reference sequence). The CDR3 is 12 amino acids. The J segment lost 3 bases and the V segment lost 7 bases, leaving 2 bases of the junction unmatched.